The sequence of this T cell receptor (beta chain) was determined in a study of radiotherapy plus CTLA-4 blockade in lung cancer. Study information: Objective responses emerged in around a sixth of patients, and around 30% attained disease control. Overall study results and limits: Tumor-derived TCR clones expanded in blood after radiotherapy plus ipilimumab. Early blood T cell clone dynamics, with interferon-beta, were reported to best predict response.

In regard to this clone: The antigen remains undetermined.

Some clones are missing from TCRdb's copy, which holds only in-frame ones; the method was immunoSEQ multiplex PCR. The table includes about 60,000 clones, around 80% detected once. The CDR3 has 15 residues. In germline, CDR1 is MNHNS, CDR2 SASEGT. Trimming left V 5 bases short and J 7 bases short, with 17 bases between. CTLA-4 blockade with ipilimumab, together with focal radiation, was given to patients with chemo-refractory metastatic non-small-cell lung cancer. This chain joins TRBV6-1 and TRBJ2-2, with TRBD1 as a possible D gene (6 bases). Sample: peripheral blood, taken from a patient treated with radiotherapy plus ipilimumab. This sequence originates from a human donor with non-small cell lung cancer who had a partial response to radiotherapy plus ipilimumab. Here the CDR3 DNA reads TGTGCCAGCAGTCGTGGGACACGTGCTAACGGGGAGCTGTTTTTT. Its translation is CASSRGTRANGELFF.